This T cell receptor (beta chain) emerged from a study of T cell responses to AZD1222 COVID-19 vaccine (dated by TCRdb to the early 2020s). Describing the broader study: TCR sequencing was performed for 230 to 250 trial participants, of whom about 200 were given two doses of AZD1222 and 26 were given two doses of MenACWY control vaccine. Enrollment into the trials was organized by age into subgroups of 18-55, 56-69 and 70-plus years, and those subgroups contained roughly 140, 27 and 60 TCR-sequenced participants, respectively. Points the paper makes about the study in general: Participants were mostly white British, with more females than males. The authors suggested clonal diversity may have been underestimated. Reportedly, close to half of the unique spike-specific TCRs recognized epitopes lying outside the regions that are mutated in the B.1.351 and B.1.1.7 variants. The vaccine-associated CD4 TCRs covered the entire spike protein, and the dominant responses fell in regions 160-218 and 743-854. Only a handful of AZD1222 recipients were SARS-CoV-2 seropositive at baseline, limiting conclusions about previously exposed vaccinees. Spike-specific TCR breadth and depth rose significantly after two AZD1222 doses compared with day 0 and with MenACWY recipients. Because no day 14 peak-response samples were available, repertoires were characterized only after the peak T cell response. In the small 56-69-year group, the increase in depth fell short of significance, most likely because of low power.

The CDR3 regions of human TCRbeta chains were analyzed by immunosequencing. Per the original workflow: Repertoire TCRs were matched against a reference library of SARS-CoV-2-specific TCRs generated with the MIRA antigen-specificity platform. Breadth meant the fraction of unique TCRs that were SARS-CoV-2-associated, whereas depth meant the fraction of total T cells that were SARS-CoV-2-associated. Using the MIRA data, each spike-specific TCR was mapped to the spike region that the TCR reacts to and placed in a CD4 or CD8 class. Log10-transformed breadth and depth values were compared by one-way ANOVA with Sidak's multiple comparisons tests. In its TCRdb copy, this immuneACCESS table keeps in-frame sequences only and misses some clones. Where compared with another copy, unresolved V genes explain less than half of these, and the others have no known cause. That table supplies the V and J calls and clone size; D and trimming were determined from the DNA. The sample yields 110,000 or so clones; 89% were counted once. Of the sample, roughly 45% falls within the top ten clones.

What this sample's time point label stands for: about 28 days (+/-7) after the second vaccine dose. Because spike-specific TCR depth and breadth did not differ between the two schedules, AZD1222 recipients who got a second dose at roughly 4 weeks were pooled with those who got a second dose at roughly 12 weeks. The vaccinee samples were drawn from two UK trials, COV001 and COV002, one of which was a single-blind randomized controlled phase 2/3 trial testing AZD1222 (ChAdOx1 nCoV-19) in healthy adults. For TCRbeta chain sequencing, PBMC samples were collected from trial participants at day 0 and at day 28 after the second dose. Comments on this clone: This receptor's antigen is unknown. No base quality values were provided; no much bigger clone lies one nucleotide off.

CDR1 DFQATT and CDR2 SNEGSKA are derived from the germline V gene (reference sequence). The CDR3 goes from the cysteine to the phenylalanine over 15 residues. Just CDR3 DNA is preserved here, 45 bases in frame from base 1. The V and J ends are trimmed by 3 bases and 0 bases, leaving 12 bases between them. The sequence joins TRBV20-1 to TRBJ2-1; the D gene cannot be resolved reliably. The clonotype was recovered from an adult who received the AZD1222 COVID-19 vaccine. Sequences were derived from peripheral blood, sampled 28 days after the second AZD1222 dose. The bases read TGCAGTGCTAGTCATTGGGGTTTCTCCTACAATGAGCAGTTCTTC. Its amino acids are CSASHWGFSYNEQFF.